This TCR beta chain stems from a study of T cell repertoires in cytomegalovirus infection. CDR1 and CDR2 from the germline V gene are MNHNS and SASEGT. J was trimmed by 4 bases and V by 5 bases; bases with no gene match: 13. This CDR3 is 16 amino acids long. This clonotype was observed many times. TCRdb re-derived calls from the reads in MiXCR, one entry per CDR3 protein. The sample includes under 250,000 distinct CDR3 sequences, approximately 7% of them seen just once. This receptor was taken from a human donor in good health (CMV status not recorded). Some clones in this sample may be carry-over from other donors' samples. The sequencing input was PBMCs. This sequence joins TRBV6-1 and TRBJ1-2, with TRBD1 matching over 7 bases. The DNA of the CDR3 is TGTGCCAGCAGTTCCCCGTCGGGACAGAGCAGCTATGGCTACACCTTC. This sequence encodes CASSSPSGQSSYGYTF.